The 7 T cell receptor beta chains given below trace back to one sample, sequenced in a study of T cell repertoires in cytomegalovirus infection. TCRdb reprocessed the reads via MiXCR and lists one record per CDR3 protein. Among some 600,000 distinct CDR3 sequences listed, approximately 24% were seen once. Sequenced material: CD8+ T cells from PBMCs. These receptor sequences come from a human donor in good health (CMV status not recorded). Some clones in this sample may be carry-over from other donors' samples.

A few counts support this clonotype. CDR3 sequence reads: CASSAGGFEKLFF. In nucleotides, the CDR3 is TGTGCCAGCAGTGCAGGGGGCTTTGAAAAACTGTTTTTT. The gene calls are TRBV6-6 and TRBJ1-4; 8 bases are a match to TRBD1. V was pared by 5 bases and J by 7 bases, with 3 bases of the junction left unmatched. Germline V gives CDR1 MNHNY, CDR2 SVGAGI (reference sequence). The CDR3 is 13 amino acids.

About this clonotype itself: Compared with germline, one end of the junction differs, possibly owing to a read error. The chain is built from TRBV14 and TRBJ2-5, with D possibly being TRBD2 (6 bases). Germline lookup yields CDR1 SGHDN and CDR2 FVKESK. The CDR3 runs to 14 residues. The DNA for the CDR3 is TGTGCCAACAGCCCGCGGGACTTCCAAGAGACCCAGTACTTC. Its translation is CANSPRDFQETQYF.

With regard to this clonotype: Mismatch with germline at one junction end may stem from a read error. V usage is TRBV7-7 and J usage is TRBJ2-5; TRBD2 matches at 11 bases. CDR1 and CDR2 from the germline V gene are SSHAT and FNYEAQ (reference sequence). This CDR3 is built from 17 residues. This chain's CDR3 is CASSLPGTSGGAETQYF. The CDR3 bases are TGTGCTAGCAGCCTACCCGGGACTAGCGGTGGGGCCGAGACCCAGTACTTC.

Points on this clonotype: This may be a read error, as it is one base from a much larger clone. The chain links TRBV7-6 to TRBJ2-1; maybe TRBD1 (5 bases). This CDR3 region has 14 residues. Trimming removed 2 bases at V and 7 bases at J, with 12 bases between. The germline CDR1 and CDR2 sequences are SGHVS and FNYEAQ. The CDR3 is CASSLTRGLNEQFF. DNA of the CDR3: TGTGCCAGCAGCTTAACAAGGGGATTGAATGAGCAGTTCTTC. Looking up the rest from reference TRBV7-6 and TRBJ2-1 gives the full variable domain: GAGVSQSPRYKVTKRGQDVALRCDPISGHVSLYWYRQALGQGPEFLTYFNYEAQQDKSGLPNDRFSAERPEGSISTLTIQRTEQRDSAMYRCASSLTRGLNEQFFGPGTRLTVL.

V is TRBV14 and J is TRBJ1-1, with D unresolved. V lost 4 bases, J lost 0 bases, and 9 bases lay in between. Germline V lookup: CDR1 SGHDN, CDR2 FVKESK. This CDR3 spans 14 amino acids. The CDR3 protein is CASSPTQMNTEAFF. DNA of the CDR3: TGTGCCAGCAGCCCGACACAGATGAACACTGAAGCTTTCTTT.

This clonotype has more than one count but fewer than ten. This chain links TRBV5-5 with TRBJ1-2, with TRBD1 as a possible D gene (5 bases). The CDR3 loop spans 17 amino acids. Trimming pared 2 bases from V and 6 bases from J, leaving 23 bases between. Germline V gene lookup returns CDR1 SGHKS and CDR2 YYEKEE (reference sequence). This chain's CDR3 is CASSFLDSGLTSNGYTF. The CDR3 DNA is TGTGCCAGCAGCTTTCTTGATTCGGGACTGACTTCCAATGGCTACACCTTC.

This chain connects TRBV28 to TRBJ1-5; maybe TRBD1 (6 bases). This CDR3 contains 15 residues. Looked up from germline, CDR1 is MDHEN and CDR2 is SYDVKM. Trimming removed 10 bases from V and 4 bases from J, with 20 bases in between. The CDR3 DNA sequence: TGTGCCACCCTAGCGACAGGACTTGGGAATCAGCCCCAGCATTTT. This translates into CATLATGLGNQPQHF.